Listed here is a single TCR beta chain. Its antigen is not known. V dropped 2 bases and J dropped 3 bases, with 14 bases sitting between them. Germline-derived CDR1 and CDR2 are SGHNT and YYREEE (reference sequence). The CDR3 spans 15 residues. Generated by immunoSEQ multiplex PCR, the TCRdb table keeps only in-frame clones and is missing some. The sample consists of approximately 74,000 clones, 80% of them appearing once. The sample is drawn from a study of cytotoxic CD8 clonotypes in ibrutinib-treated CLL. Study at large: Sequencing produced an average of approximately 230,000 productive templates and approximately 100,000 productive rearrangements per sample.

Genomic DNA (around 2 micrograms) was obtained from cryopreserved PBMCs for construction of TCR beta libraries. Study observations and caveats: Whereas clonality rose at ibrutinib response, it declined toward baseline at progression.

Material: PBMCs, obtained at disease progression, from a patient treated with ibrutinib. The source of this sequence is a human donor with chronic lymphocytic leukemia. V is TRBV5-4 and J is TRBJ1-2, with D tentatively TRBD1 (5 bases). Here the CDR3 reads CASSFPEGQDYGYTF. The DNA of the CDR3 is TGTGCCAGCAGCTTTCCAGAGGGGCAAGACTATGGCTACACCTTC.